These 3 T cell receptor beta chains came from one sample sequenced in a study of identical twins. TCRdb independently ran MiXCR on the 5' RACE reads; one entry per CDR3 protein. The sample lists about 530,000 distinct CDR3 sequences, 20% to 25% seen once, with around 0.47% in the top ten. These data are also associated with another study on yellow fever vaccine responses in identical twins.

Sequenced sample: CD4+ T cells sorted from blood. The origin of the receptors is a woman between 18 and 29 years old in good health.

This clonotype was counted a few times. The chain employs TRBV12-3 or TRBV12-4 and TRBJ2-7; 7 nucleotides agree with TRBD2. The trim removed 6 bases at V and 2 bases at J, leaving 4 bases unmatched. There are 13 residues in the CDR3. The CDR3 nucleotides are TGTGCCAGCAGCCTAGCGGAGACCTACGAGCAGTACTTC. Amino acid sequence: CASSLAETYEQYF.

This clonotype has only a few counts. The J gene is TRBJ2-2, the V gene TRBV24-1, with TRBD2 identical over 7 bases. Trimming removed 5 bases from V and 4 bases from J; junction bases left unmatched: 6. The CDR3 has 15 residues. The V gene's germline CDR1 is KGHDR and CDR2 SFDVKD. CDR3 nucleotides: TGTGCCACCAGTGCGGGCGCGGGAGTCACCGGGGAGCTGTTTTTT. It specifies CATSAGAGVTGELFF.

The sample holds a few counts of this clonotype. This sequence joins TRBV7-8 and TRBJ2-1, with a weak D call TRBD1 (7 bases). V lost 5 bases and J lost 6, with 17 bases in between. Germline V CDR1 and CDR2: SGHVS, FQNEAQ. The CDR3 contains 15 residues. This CDR3 reads CASSPWRGQGNEQFF. In DNA, the CDR3 is TGTGCCAGCAGCCCATGGAGGGGGCAGGGCAATGAGCAGTTCTTC.